This TCR beta chain originates from a study of blood T cell repertoires in COVID-19. Across the whole study: Some COVID-19 samples were acute and others convalescent; all came from the United States, Italy and Spain.

Authors' processing steps: Amplifying reference gene primers gave estimates of nucleated cell counts. Here immunoSEQ multiplex PCR was the method, and the copy in TCRdb shows in-frame clones only, minus some. The V and J calls and the clone size are those of that table, but D and trimming were determined from the DNA. The sample shows under 250,000 clones, approximately 86% of them seen only once. CDR3 length: 16 amino acids. The V and J ends lost 3 bases and 9 bases, in that order; junction bases with no gene match: 10. Germline V gives CDR1 SGHDN, CDR2 FVKESK. The chain couples TRBV14 to TRBJ1-6, with 8 bases aligning to TRBD1. Material: peripheral blood. The clonotype was recovered from an older woman who had recovered from COVID-19. This CDR3 reads CASSHTGGFVSSPLHF. The CDR3 region has the DNA TGTGCCAGCAGCCATACAGGGGGTTTCGTTAGTTCACCCCTCCACTTT.